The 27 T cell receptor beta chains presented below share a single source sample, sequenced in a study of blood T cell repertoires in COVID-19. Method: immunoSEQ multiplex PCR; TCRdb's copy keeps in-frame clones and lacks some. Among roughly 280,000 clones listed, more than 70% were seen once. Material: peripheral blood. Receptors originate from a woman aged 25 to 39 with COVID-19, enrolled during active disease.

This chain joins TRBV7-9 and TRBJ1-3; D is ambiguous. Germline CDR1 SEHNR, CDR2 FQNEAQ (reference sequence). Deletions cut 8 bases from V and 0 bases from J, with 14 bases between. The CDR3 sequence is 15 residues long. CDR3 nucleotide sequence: TGTGCCAGCGATTCTGGAGGTGTCTCTGGAAACACCATATATTTT. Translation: CASDSGGVSGNTIYF. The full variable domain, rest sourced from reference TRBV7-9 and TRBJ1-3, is DTGVSQNPRHKITKRGQNVTFRCDPISEHNRLYWYRQTLGQGPEFLTYFQNEAQLEKSRLLSDRFSAERPKGSFSTLEIQRTEQGDSAMYLCASDSGGVSGNTIYFGEGSWLTVV.

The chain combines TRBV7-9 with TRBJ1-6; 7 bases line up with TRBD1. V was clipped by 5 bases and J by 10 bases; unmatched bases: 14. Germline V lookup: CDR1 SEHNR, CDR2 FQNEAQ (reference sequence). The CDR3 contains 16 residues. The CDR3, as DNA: TGTGCCAGCAGCGCCCGGACAGGTCTTGGGGACTCACCCCTCCACTTT. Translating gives CASSARTGLGDSPLHF.

In DNA, the CDR3 is TGTGCCAGCAGCTTGAAGACTAGCGGGGGCTACGAGCAGTACTTC. Translated: CASSLKTSGGYEQYF. The chain uses TRBV7-2 and TRBJ2-7; 12 bases align to TRBD2. Germline V gene lookup returns CDR1 SGHTA and CDR2 FQGNSA. The CDR3 has 15 residues. V lost 3 bases to trimming and J lost 3 bases; unmatched junction nucleotides: 3.

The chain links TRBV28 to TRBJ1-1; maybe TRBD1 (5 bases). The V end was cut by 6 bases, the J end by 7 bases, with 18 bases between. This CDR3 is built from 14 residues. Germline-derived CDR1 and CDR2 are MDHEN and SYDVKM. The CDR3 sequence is CASSPLHRYYEAFF. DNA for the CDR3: TGTGCCAGCAGCCCACTCCACAGGTATTATGAAGCTTTCTTT. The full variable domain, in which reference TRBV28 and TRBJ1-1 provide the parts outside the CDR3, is DVKVTQSSRYLVKRTGEKVFLECVQDMDHENMFWYRQDPGLGLRLIYFSYDVKMKEKGDIPEGYSVSREKKERFSLILESASTNQTSMYLCASSPLHRYYEAFFGQGTRLTVV.

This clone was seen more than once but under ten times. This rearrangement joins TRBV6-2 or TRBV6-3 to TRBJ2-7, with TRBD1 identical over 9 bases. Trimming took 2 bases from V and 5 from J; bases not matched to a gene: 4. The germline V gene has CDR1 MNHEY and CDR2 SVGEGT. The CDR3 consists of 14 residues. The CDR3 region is CASSYGTGRHEQYF. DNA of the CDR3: TGTGCCAGCAGTTACGGGACAGGGAGGCACGAGCAGTACTTC.

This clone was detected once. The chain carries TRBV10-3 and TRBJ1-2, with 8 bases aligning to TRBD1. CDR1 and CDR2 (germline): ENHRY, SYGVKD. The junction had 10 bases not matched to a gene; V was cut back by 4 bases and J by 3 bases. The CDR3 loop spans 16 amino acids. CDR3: CAISVTMTGADYGYTF. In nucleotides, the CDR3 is TGTGCCATCAGTGTAACCATGACAGGGGCCGACTATGGCTACACCTTC.

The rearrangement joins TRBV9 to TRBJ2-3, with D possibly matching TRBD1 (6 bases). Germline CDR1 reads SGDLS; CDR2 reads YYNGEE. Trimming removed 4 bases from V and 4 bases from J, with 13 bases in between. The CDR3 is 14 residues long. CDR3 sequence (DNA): TGTGCCAGCAGCTCAACCCCAGGGGCAGATACGCAGTATTTT. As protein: CASSSTPGADTQYF.

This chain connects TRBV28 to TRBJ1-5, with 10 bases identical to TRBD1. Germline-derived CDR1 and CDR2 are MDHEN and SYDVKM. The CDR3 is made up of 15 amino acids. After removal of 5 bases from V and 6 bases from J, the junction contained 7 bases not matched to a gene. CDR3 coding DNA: TGTGCCAGCAGTCAAACCGACAGGGGGCCTCAGCCCCAGCATTTT. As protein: CASSQTDRGPQPQHF.

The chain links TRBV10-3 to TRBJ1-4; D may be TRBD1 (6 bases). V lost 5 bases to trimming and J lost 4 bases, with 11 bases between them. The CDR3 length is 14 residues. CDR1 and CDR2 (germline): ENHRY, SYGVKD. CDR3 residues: CAISRGQNNEKLFF. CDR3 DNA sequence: TGTGCCATCAGTAGAGGACAGAATAATGAAAAACTGTTTTTT.

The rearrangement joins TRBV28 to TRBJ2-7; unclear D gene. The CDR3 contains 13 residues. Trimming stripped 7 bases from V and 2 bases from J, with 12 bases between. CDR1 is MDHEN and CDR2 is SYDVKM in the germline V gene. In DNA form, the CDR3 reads TGTGCCAGCACCGACGGGTCTCCCTACGAGCAGTACTTC. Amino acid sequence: CASTDGSPYEQYF.

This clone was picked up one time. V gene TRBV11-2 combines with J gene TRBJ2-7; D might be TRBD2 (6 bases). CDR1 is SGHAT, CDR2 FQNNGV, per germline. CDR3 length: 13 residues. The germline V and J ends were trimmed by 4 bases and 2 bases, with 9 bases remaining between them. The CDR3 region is CASSWDSTYEQYF. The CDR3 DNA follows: TGTGCCAGCAGCTGGGACTCCACCTACGAGCAGTACTTC.

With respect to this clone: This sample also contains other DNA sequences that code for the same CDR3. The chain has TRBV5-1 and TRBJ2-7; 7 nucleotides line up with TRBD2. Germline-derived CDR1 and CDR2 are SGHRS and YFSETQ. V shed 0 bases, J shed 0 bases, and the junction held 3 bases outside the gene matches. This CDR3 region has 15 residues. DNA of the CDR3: TGCGCCAGCAGCTTGGTATCGGGAGGCTCCTACGAGCAGTACTTC. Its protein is CASSLVSGGSYEQYF.

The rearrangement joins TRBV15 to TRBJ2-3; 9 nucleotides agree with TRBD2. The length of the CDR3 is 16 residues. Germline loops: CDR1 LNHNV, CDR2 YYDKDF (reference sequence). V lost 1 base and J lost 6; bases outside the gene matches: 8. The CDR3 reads CATSRGLLAGPDTQYF. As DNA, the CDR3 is TGTGCCACCAGCAGAGGCCTCCTAGCGGGACCCGATACGCAGTATTTT.

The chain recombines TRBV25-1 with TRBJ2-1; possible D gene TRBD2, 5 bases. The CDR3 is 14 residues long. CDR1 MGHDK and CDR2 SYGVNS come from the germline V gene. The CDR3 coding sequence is TGTGCTATGAGAGCGGTCAGCTCCTACAATGAGCAGTTCTTC. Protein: CAMRAVSSYNEQFF.

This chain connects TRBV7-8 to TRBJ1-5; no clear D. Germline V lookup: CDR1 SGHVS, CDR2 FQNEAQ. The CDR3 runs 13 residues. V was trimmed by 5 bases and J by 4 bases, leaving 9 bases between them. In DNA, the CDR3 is TGTGCCAGCAGCCCCACAGTTAATCAGCCCCAGCATTTT. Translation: CASSPTVNQPQHF.

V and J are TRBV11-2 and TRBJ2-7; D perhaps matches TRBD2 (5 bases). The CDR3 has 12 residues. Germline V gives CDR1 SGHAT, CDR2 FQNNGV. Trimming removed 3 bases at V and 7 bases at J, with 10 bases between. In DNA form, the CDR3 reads TGTGCCAGCAGCTTGGGAGATGGGGAGCAGTACTTC. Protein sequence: CASSLGDGEQYF.

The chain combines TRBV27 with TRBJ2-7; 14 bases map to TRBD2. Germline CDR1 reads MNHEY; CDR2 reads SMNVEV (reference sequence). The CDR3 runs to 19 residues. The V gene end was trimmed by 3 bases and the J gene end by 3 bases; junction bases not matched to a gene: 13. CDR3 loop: CASSFPGLAGVGPYYEQYF. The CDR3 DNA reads TGTGCCAGCAGTTTTCCGGGACTAGCGGGAGTAGGACCCTACTACGAGCAGTACTTC.

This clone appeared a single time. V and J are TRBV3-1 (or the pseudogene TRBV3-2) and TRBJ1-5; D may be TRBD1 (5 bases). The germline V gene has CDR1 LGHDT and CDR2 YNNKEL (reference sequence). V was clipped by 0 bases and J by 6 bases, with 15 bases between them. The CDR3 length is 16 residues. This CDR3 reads CASSQDHAGQSQPQHF. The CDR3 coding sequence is TGTGCCAGCAGCCAAGATCATGCAGGGCAGAGTCAGCCCCAGCATTTT.

The CDR3 loop reads CASSGGQGNSPLHF. In DNA form, the CDR3 reads TGCGCCAGCAGCGGCGGACAGGGTAATTCACCCCTCCACTTT. The rearrangement joins TRBV5-1 to TRBJ1-6, with 8 bases fitting TRBD1. Per germline, CDR1 SGHRS and CDR2 YFSETQ. This CDR3 has 14 residues. The J segment lost 6 bases and the V segment lost 4 bases, leaving 3 bases of the junction unmatched.

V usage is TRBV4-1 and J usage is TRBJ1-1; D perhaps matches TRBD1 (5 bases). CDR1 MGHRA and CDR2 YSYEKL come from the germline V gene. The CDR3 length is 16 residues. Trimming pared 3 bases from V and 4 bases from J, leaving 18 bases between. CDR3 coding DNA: TGCGCCAGCAGCCAGATGCCCGCGGGGCCCAGCACTGAAGCTTTCTTT. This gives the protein CASSQMPAGPSTEAFF.

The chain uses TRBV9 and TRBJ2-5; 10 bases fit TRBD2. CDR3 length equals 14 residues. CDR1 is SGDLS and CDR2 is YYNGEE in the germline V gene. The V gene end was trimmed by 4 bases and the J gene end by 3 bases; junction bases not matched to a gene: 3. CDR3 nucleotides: TGTGCCAGCAGCTTTGGACTAGCGGAAGAGACCCAGTACTTC. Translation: CASSFGLAEETQYF.

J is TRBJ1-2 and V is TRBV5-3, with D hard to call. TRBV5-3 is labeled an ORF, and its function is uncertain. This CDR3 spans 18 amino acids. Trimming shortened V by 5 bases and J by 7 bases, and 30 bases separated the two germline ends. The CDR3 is CARRPWSKHGSLTRGYTF. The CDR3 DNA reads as TGTGCCAGAAGGCCCTGGTCGAAACACGGGTCGTTAACACGTGGCTACACCTTC.

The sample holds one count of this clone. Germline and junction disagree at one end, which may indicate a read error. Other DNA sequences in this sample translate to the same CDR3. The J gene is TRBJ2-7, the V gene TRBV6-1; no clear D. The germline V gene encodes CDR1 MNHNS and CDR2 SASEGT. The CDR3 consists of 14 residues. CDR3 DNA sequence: TGTGCCAGCAGTGAAGATAACAGTCCCTACGAGCAGTATTTC. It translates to CASSEDNSPYEQYF.

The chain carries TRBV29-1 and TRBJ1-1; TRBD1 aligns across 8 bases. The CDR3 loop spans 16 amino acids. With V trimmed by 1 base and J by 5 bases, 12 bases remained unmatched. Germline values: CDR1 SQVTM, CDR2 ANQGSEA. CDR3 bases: TGCAGCGTTGAAGCATGGCGAGACAGGGGTAATACTGAAGCTTTCTTT. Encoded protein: CSVEAWRDRGNTEAFF.

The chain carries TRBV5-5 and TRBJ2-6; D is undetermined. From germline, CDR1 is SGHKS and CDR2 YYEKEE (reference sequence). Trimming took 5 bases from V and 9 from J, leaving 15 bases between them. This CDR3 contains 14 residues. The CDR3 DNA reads TGTGCCAGCAGTCCGAACTTACGTGACAACGTCCTGACTTTC. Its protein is CASSPNLRDNVLTF.

The CDR3 is CASSAGTGSYEQYF. In DNA form, the CDR3 reads TGTGCCAGCAGCGCCGGGACAGGCTCCTACGAGCAGTACTTC. The rearrangement uses TRBV2 and TRBJ2-7; the match to TRBD1 covers 8 bases. Trimming at V came to 6 bases and at J to 0 bases, leaving 4 bases not matched to a gene. This CDR3 spans 14 amino acids. The germline V gene has CDR1 SNHLY and CDR2 FYNNEI. Based on the CDR3 plus reference TRBV2 and TRBJ2-7, the full variable domain is EPEVTQTPSHQVTQMGQEVILRCVPISNHLYFYWYRQILGQKVEFLVSFYNNEISEKSEIFDDQFSVERPDGSNFTLKIRSTKLEDSAMYFCASSAGTGSYEQYFGPGTRLTVT.

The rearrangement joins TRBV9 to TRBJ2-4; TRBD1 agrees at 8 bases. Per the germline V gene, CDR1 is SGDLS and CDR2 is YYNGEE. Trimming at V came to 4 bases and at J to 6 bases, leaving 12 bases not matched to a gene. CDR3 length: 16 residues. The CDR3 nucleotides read TGTGCCAGCAGCCCGAGGACAGGGAGGCTTCCAAACATTCAGTACTTC. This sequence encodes CASSPRTGRLPNIQYF.